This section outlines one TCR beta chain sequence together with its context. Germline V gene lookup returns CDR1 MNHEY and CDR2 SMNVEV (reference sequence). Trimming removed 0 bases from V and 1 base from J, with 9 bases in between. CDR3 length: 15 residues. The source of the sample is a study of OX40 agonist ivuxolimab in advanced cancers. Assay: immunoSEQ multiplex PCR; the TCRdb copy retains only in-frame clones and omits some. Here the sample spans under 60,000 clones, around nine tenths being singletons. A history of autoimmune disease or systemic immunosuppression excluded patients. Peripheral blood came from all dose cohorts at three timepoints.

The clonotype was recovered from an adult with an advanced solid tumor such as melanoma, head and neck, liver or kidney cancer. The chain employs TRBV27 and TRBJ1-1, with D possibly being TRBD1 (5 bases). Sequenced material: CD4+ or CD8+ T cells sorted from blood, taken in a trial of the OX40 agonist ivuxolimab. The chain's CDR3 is CASSLSNGQNTEAFF. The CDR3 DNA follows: TGTGCCAGCAGTTTATCGAACGGACAGAACACTGAAGCTTTCTTT.